These 2 T cell receptor beta chains came from one sample sequenced in a study of vaccination effects on CD4 cells after COVID-19. ViraFEST expansion of antigen-specific CD4+ T cells with viral peptide pools preceded sequencing. Upon completion of around 9 days in culture, CD4+ T cells were isolated. According to the study, vaccine recipients showed no prior SARS-CoV-2 infection and negative nucleocapsid antibodies. Assay used: immunoSEQ multiplex PCR; TCRdb lists only in-frame clones, some missing. Among tens of thousands of clones, under 70% were seen once, and the ten largest hold about 17%. Their antigen targets remain unknown. The sample was CD4+ T cells from PBMCs cultured with SARS-CoV-2 spike peptides, taken before COVID-19 vaccination. The receptors derive from a human donor who received a COVID-19 vaccine.

The V call is TRBV28, the J call TRBJ2-3; D not resolved. The CDR3 consists of 15 residues. Trimming cost V 7 bases and J 0 bases, with 14 bases left between them. From germline, CDR1 is MDHEN and CDR2 SYDVKM. The CDR3 spells CASNPAASSTDTQYF. Written as DNA, the CDR3 is TGTGCCAGCAACCCGGCGGCTTCTAGCACAGATACGCAGTATTTT. Full variable domain (outside the CDR3, taken from reference TRBV28 and TRBJ2-3): DVKVTQSSRYLVKRTGEKVFLECVQDMDHENMFWYRQDPGLGLRLIYFSYDVKMKEKGDIPEGYSVSREKKERFSLILESASTNQTSMYLCASNPAASSTDTQYFGPGTRLTVL.

The rearrangement uses TRBV6-5 and TRBJ1-2; TRBD1 aligns across 7 bases. The germline CDR1 and CDR2 sequences are MNHEY and SVGAGI. CDR3 length: 13 residues. Trimming at V came to 7 bases and at J to 3 bases, leaving 5 bases not matched to a gene. CDR3 DNA sequence: TGTGCCAGCAACTCGGACAGGTACTATGGCTACACCTTC. Its protein product is CASNSDRYYGYTF.